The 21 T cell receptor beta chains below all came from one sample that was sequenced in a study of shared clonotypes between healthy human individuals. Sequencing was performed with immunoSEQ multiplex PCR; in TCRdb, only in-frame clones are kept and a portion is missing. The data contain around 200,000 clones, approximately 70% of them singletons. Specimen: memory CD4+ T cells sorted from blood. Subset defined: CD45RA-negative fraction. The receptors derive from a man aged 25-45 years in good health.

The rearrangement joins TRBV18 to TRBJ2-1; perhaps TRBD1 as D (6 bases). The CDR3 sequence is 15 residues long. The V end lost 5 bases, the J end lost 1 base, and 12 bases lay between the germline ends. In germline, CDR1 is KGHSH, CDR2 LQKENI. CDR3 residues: CASSTLQGSYNEQFF. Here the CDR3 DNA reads TGTGCCAGCTCAACACTACAGGGTTCCTACAATGAGCAGTTCTTC.

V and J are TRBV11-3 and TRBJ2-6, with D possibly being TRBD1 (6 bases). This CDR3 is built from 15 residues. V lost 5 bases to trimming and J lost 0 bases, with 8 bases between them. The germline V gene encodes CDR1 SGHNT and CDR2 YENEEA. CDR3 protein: CASSRQVSGANVLTF. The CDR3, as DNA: TGTGCCAGCAGCCGACAGGTCTCTGGGGCCAACGTCCTGACTTTC. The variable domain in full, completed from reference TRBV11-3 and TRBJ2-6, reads EAGVVQSPRYKIIEKKQPVAFWCNPISGHNTLYWYLQNLGQGPELLIRYENEEAVDDSQLPKDRFSAERLKGVDSTLKIQPAELGDSAVYLCASSRQVSGANVLTFGAGSRLTVL.

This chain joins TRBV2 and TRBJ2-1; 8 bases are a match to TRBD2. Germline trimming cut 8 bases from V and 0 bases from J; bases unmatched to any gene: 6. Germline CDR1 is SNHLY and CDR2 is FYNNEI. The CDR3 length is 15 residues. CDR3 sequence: CASRTSGASYNEQFF. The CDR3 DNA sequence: TGTGCCAGCCGTACTAGCGGCGCCTCCTACAATGAGCAGTTCTTC.

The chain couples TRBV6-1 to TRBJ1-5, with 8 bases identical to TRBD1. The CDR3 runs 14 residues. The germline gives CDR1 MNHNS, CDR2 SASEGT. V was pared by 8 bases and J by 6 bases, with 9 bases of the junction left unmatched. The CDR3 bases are TGTGCCAGCGCCATACAGGGGACAGGTCAGCCCCAGCATTTT. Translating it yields CASAIQGTGQPQHF.

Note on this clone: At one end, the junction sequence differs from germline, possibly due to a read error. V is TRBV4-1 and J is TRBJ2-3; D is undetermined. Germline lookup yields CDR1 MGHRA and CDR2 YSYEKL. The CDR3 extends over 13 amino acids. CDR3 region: CASSLGSTDRQYF. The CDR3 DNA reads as TGCGCCAGCAGCCTGGGATCCACAGATAGGCAGTATTTT.

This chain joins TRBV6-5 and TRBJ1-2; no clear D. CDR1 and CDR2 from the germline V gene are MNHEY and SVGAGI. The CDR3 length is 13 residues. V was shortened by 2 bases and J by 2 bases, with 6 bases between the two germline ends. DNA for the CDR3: TGTGCCAGCAGTTACGGGGTGAACTATGGCTACACCTTC. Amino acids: CASSYGVNYGYTF.

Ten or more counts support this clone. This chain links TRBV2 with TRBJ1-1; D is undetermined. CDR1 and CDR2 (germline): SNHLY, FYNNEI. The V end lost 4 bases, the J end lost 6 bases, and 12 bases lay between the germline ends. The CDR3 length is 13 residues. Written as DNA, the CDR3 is TGTGCCAGCAGTGCAATCGGAGTACCTGAAGCTTTCTTT. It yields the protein CASSAIGVPEAFF.

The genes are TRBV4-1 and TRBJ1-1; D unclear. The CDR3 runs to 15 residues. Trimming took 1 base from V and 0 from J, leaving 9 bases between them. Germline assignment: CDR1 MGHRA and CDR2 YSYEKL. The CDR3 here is CASSQASIMNTEAFF. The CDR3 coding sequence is TGCGCCAGCAGCCAAGCTTCGATCATGAACACTGAAGCTTTCTTT.

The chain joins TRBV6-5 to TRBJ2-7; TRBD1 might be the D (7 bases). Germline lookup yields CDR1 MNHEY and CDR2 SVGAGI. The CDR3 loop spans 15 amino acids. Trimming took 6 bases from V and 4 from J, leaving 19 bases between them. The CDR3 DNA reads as TGTGCCAGCAGAGACAGGGACTCACTTCCTTACGAGCAGTACTTC. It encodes CASRDRDSLPYEQYF.

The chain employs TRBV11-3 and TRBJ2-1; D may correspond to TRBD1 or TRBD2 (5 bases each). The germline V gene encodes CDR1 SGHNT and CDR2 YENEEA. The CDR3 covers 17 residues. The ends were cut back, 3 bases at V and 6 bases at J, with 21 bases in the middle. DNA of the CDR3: TGTGCCAGCAGCTTTTTGGGGGTTGGGTCCGTACGCAATGAGCAGTTCTTC. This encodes CASSFLGVGSVRNEQFF.

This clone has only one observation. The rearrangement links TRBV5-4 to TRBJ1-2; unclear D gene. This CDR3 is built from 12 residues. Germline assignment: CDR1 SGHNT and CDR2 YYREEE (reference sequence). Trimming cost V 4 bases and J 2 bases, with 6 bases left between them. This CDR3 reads CASSRENYGYTF. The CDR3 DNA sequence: TGTGCCAGCAGCCGCGAAAACTATGGCTACACCTTC.

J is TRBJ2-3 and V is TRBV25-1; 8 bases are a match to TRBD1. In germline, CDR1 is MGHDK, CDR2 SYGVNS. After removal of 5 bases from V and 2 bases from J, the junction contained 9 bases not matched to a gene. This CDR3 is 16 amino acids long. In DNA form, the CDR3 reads TGTGCCAGCAGTACTCTGGGACAGGAGAACACAGATACGCAGTATTTT. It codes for CASSTLGQENTDTQYF.

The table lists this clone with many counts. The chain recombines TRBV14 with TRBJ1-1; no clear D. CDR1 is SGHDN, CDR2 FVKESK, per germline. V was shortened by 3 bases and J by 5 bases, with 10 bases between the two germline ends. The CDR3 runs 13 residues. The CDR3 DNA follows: TGTGCCAGCAGCCAGAACGTACGGACTGAAGCTTTCTTT. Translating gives CASSQNVRTEAFF.

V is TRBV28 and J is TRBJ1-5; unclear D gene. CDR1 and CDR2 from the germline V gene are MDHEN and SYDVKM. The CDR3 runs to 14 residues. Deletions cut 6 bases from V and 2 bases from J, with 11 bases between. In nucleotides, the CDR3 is TGTGCCAGCAGAAGACTCTCTGGCAATCAGCCCCAGCATTTT. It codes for CASRRLSGNQPQHF.

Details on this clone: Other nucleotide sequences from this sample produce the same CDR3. In DNA, the CDR3 is TGTGCCAGCTCGCCCGGGACTAGCGGGTACGAGCAGTACTTC. It codes for CASSPGTSGYEQYF. The gene calls are TRBV18 and TRBJ2-7; TRBD2 aligns across 12 bases. Germline V CDR1 and CDR2: KGHSH, LQKENI. The CDR3 runs to 14 residues. V trimming: 6 bases; J trimming: 4 bases; junction bases outside the gene matches: 4.

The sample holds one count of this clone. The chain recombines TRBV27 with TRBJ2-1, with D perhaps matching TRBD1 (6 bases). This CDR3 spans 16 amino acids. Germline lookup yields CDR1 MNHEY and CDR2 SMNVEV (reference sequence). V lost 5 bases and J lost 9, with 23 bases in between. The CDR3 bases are TGTGCCAGCAGTCCCCAAATAAGGACAGATTTTGGTGAGCAGTTCTTC. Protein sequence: CASSPQIRTDFGEQFF.

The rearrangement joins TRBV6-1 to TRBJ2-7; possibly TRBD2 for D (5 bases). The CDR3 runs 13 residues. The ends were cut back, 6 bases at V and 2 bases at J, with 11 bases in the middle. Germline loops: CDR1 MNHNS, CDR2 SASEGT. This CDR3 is CASRPRAAYEQYF. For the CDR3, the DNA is TGTGCCAGCAGGCCGCGGGCGGCCTACGAGCAGTACTTC.

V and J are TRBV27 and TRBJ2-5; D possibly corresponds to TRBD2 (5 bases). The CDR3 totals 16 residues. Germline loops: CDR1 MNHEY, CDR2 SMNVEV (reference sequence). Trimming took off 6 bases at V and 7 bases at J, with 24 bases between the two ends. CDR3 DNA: TGTGCCAGCAGGCCACGGAGTTTCGAACAAGGAGGGACCCAGTACTTC. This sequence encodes CASRPRSFEQGGTQYF.

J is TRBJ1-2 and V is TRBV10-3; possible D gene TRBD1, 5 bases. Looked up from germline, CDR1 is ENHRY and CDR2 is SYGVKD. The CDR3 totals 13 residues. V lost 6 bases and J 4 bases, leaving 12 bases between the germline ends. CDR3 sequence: CAIRMTAVYGYTF. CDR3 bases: TGTGCCATCAGAATGACAGCTGTCTATGGCTACACCTTC.

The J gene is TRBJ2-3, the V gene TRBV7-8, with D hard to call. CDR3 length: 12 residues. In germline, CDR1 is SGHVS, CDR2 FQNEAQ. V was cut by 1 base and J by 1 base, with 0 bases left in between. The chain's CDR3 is CASSLGTDTQYF. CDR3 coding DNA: TGTGCCAGCAGCTTAGGCACAGATACGCAGTATTTT. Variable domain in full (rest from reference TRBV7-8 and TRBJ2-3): GAGVSQSPRYKVAKRGQDVALRCDPISGHVSLFWYQQALGQGPEFLTYFQNEAQLDKSGLPSDRFFAERPEGSVSTLKIQRTQQEDSAVYLCASSLGTDTQYFGPGTRLTVL.

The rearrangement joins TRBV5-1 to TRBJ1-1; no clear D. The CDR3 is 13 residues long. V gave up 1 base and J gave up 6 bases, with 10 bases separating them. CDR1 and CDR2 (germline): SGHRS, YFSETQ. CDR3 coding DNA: TGCGCCAGCAGCTTGAAAGGCCCCGCTGAAGCTTTCTTT. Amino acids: CASSLKGPAEAFF. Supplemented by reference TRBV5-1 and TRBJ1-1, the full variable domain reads KAGVTQTPRYLIKTRGQQVTLSCSPISGHRSVSWYQQTPGQGLQFLFEYFSETQRNKGNFPGRFSGRQFSNSRSEMNVSTLELGDSALYLCASSLKGPAEAFFGQGTRLTVV.